These T cell receptor beta chains were read from a single sample in a study of cytomegalovirus exposure and HLA in healthy donors. The repertoire was sequenced with immunoSEQ multiplex PCR; TCRdb's copy has only in-frame clones and lacks some. The sample has 150,000 to 200,000 clones, more than 70% seen once. The sequencing input was PBMCs. These receptors were obtained from a woman aged 18-30 years in good health and CMV-seronegative. The CDR3 runs from the conserved cysteine through the conserved F or W.

V	J	CDR3
TRBV11-2	TRBJ2-2	CASSFFVLRELTGELFF
TRBV30	TRBJ1-2	CAWGLGLNLLGYTF
TRBV19	TRBJ1-5	CASSRGFTQPQHF
TRBV4-2	TRBJ2-7	CASSQVAGGPHEQYF
TRBV5-1	TRBJ2-3	CASSIGQSTDTQYF
TRBV19	TRBJ2-3	CASSIDLTSGGPNTDTQYF
TRBV11-2	TRBJ1-1	CARGEGATNTEAFF
TRBV9	TRBJ2-3	CASSVDRLGATDTQYF
TRBV6-1	TRBJ2-1	CASIRGLAVSNEQFF
TRBV7-9	TRBJ2-5	CASSPIGTPKPEETQYF
TRBV11-2	TRBJ1-1	CASSSPPAGNTEAFF
TRBV6-4	TRBJ2-3	CASSPRTRLTDTQYF
TRBV2	TRBJ2-7	CAGTAGAAYEQYF
TRBV5-1	TRBJ2-3	CASSLTGGFSDTQYF
TRBV28	TRBJ1-3	CASDDRGNTIYF
TRBV18	TRBJ1-1	CASSPPSGQGGEAFF
TRBV7-3	TRBJ2-3	CASSSSNTGDTQYF
TRBV6-6	TRBJ2-2	CASRGGLAVTGELFF
TRBV6-4	TRBJ1-4	CASSEATEGSREKLFF
TRBV6-5	TRBJ1-2	CASSWSGDYGYTF
TRBV6-1	TRBJ1-4	CTSKQGLGDEKLFF
TRBV5-8	TRBJ1-5	CASSFPGGVGQPQHF
TRBV7-2	TRBJ2-1	CASSYVRGGNEQFF
TRBV6-6	TRBJ2-2	CASSLLYTGELFF
TRBV9	TRBJ2-1	CASSARVLMAGGLAGAYNEQFF
TRBV29-1	TRBJ1-4	CSVGLGVNEKLFF
TRBV20-1	TRBJ2-5	CRLAEETQYF
TRBV5-1	TRBJ1-4	CASSPDRVNEKLFF
TRBV30	TRBJ1-1	CAWSVQREAKAFF
TRBV4-1	TRBJ1-2	CASSQVSSYGYTF
TRBV4-1	TRBJ2-3	CASSQRAGVGTDTQYF
TRBV4-2	TRBJ1-5	CASSQAQGAGQPQHF
TRBV27	TRBJ1-2	CASSLLAGSYGYTF
TRBV15	TRBJ2-7	CATSTTRSTGDLDEQYF
TRBV21-1	TRBJ1-1	CASSNFSLDSNTEAFF
TRBV7-2	TRBJ2-7	CASSSQRSQGYEQYF
TRBV10-2	TRBJ1-1	CATWPGDTEAFF
TRBV25-1	TRBJ1-4	CASTPKGRGSDNEKLFF
TRBV6-5	TRBJ2-3	CASSRTGAFSDTQYF
TRBV6-9	TRBJ2-7	CARGGAVRYEQYF
TRBV19	TRBJ1-5	CASSVDTTGALYSNQPQHF
TRBV5-1	TRBJ2-3	CASSLQDTQYF
TRBV6-1	TRBJ2-4	CASSARTSLEGLAKNIQYF
TRBV6-5	TRBJ2-4	CASRGTGTGNIQYF
TRBV18	TRBJ2-7	CASSPPLKQGLTYF
TRBV5-1	TRBJ2-2	CASSSRGHGNTGELFF
TRBV7-2	TRBJ2-3	CASSITDRADTQYF
TRBV11-3	TRBJ2-7	CASSLGRGWSSYEQYF
TRBV2	TRBJ1-5	CASMEGNQPQHF
TRBV19	TRBJ1-5	CASSIDYSGGNQPQHF